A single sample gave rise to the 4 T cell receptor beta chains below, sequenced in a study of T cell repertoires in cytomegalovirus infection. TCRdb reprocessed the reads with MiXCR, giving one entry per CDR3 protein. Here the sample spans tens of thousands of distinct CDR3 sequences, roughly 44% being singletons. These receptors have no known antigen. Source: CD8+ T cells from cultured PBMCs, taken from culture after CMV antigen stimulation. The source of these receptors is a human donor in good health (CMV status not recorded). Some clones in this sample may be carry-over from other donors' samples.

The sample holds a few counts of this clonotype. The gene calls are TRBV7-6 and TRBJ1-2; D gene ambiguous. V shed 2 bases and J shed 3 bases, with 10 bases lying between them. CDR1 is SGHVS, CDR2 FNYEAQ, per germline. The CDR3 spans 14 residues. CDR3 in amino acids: CASSLRDPDYGYTF. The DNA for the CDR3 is TGTGCCAGCAGCTTAAGAGACCCTGACTATGGCTACACCTTC.

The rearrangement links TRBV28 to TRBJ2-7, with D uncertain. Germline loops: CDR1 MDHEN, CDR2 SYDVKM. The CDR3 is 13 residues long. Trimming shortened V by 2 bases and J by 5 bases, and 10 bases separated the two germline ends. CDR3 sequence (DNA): TGTGCCAGCAGTTTACCCTCCCGGAACGAGCAGTACTTC. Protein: CASSLPSRNEQYF.

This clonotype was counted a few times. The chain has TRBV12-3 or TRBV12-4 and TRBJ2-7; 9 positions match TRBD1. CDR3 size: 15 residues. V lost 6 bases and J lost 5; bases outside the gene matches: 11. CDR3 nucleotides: TGTGCCAGCAGCCGACCCGGACAGGGGAGGAACGAGCAGTACTTC. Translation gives CASSRPGQGRNEQYF.

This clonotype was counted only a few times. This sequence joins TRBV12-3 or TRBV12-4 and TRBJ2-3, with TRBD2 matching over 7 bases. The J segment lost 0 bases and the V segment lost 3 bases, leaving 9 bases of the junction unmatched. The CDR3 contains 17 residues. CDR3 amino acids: CASSFLPAGTSTDTQYF. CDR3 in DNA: TGTGCCAGCAGTTTTCTCCCAGCGGGGACTAGCACAGATACGCAGTATTTT.